A selection of T cell receptor beta chains follows, all from one sample in a study of CD8 T cells in Susac syndrome. One entry per CDR3 protein results from TCRdb running MiXCR on the immunoSEQ multiplex PCR reads. The sample has over 150,000 distinct CDR3 sequences, roughly 92% seen once. Sequenced input: CD4+ T cells from PBMCs. These receptors came from a human donor with multiple sclerosis. Each CDR3 is given with its conserved first and last residue. The D gene is left open where the match is weak. Rows give clone size only sometimes, using once, few, many, or a class for an expanded clone.

NA,13,NA,TRBV28,TRBJ1-1,TGTGCCAGCAGTTTCCGGCGGATCACTGAAGCTTTCTTT,CASSFRRITEAFF
TRBD2,17,NA,TRBV6-5,TRBJ2-4,TGTGCCAGCAGTTACCGAGGTGTGGGACTAGCGGGAAACATTCAGTACTTC,CASSYRGVGLAGNIQYF
NA,14,NA,TRBV30,TRBJ1-2,TGTGCCTGGAGTGTGAAACAAAGAAAAGGCGGCTACACCTTC,CAWSVKQRKGGYTF
NA,18,NA,TRBV18,TRBJ2-1,TGTGCCAGCTCACCCTTGGACGATAGCAGCGGGCCCCGGGCAGTATATTTCTTC,CASSPLDDSSGPRAVYFF
TRBD2,16,NA,TRBV5-1,TRBJ2-2,TGCGCCAGCAGCCCTCAACGGGGGGGGCCGCTCGGGGAGCTGTTTTTT,CASSPQRGGPLGELFF
NA,14,NA,TRBV2,TRBJ2-7,TGTGCCAGCAGTGGGTGGGACGTAAACTACGAGCAGTACTTC,CASSGWDVNYEQYF
NA,13,NA,TRBV5-1,TRBJ2-1,TGCGCCAGCAGTTACGGGGAAGGCAATGAGCAGTTCTTC,CASSYGEGNEQFF
NA,14,once,TRBV30,TRBJ2-1,TGTGCCTGGAGTGCAGTGGGGGTATACAATGAGCAGTTCTTC,CAWSAVGVYNEQFF
TRBD1,16,NA,TRBV16,TRBJ1-1,TGTGCCAGCAATACACACAGAGGGGGCAGGTACACTGAAGCTTTCTTT,CASNTHRGGRYTEAFF
TRBD2,14,NA,TRBV10-2,TRBJ2-2,TGCGCCAGCAGCGGACTAGTCGTTACCGGGGAGCTGTTTTTT,CASSGLVVTGELFF
NA,15,NA,TRBV18,TRBJ2-7,TGTGCCAGCTCACCGGTGTGGGGTCGCACCTACGAGCAGTACTTC,CASSPVWGRTYEQYF
TRBD1,12,NA,TRBV10-3,TRBJ2-3,TGTGCCACCGGGACAGACACAGATACGCAGTATTTT,CATGTDTDTQYF
NA,15,NA,TRBV5-4,TRBJ2-1,TGTGCCAGCAGCTTGCAGTTGAGCTCCTACAATGAGCAGTTCTTC,CASSLQLSSYNEQFF
TRBD1,14,few,TRBV19,TRBJ1-2,TGTGCCAGTAGTATTGGGACAGCTAACTATGGCTACACCTTC,CASSIGTANYGYTF
NA,16,NA,TRBV20-1,TRBJ2-1,TGCAGTGCTATTGGACTAGTGGGAAGGGGGCTCAATGAGCAGTTCTTC,CSAIGLVGRGLNEQFF
NA,15,NA,TRBV9,TRBJ2-2,TGTGCCAGCACCTTAGGGCCTAGTTTGATCGGGGAGCTGTTTTTT,CASTLGPSLIGELFF
NA,15,NA,TRBV3-1,TRBJ2-7,TGTGCCAGCAGCCAAGGGTGGAGGGAGAGGAGGGAGCAGTACTTC,CASSQGWRERREQYF
TRBD2,13,NA,TRBV7-2,TRBJ2-3,TGTGCCAGCATCCTAGCGGGAGCTGATACGCAGTATTTT,CASILAGADTQYF
NA,14,NA,TRBV21-1,TRBJ1-1,TGTGCCAGCAGCAATCGACAGGCCCATACTGAAGCTTTCTTT,CASSNRQAHTEAFF
NA,14,few,TRBV7-3,TRBJ2-2,TGTGCCAGCAGCTTATCTCCCCACACCGGGGAGCTGTTTTTT,CASSLSPHTGELFF
TRBD2,18,once,TRBV15,TRBJ2-4,TGTGCCACCAGCAGAGATCGGACTAGCGGGTTAGCCAAAAACATTCAGTACTTC,CATSRDRTSGLAKNIQYF
NA,14,NA,TRBV10-2,TRBJ1-4,TGCGCCAGCATGAGTGGGCAGTTTAATGAAAAACTGTTTTTT,CASMSGQFNEKLFF
TRBD1,16,NA,TRBV20-1,TRBJ1-4,TGCAGTGCTAGGGGTGCACCGGGACAGGGGAATGAAAAACTGTTTTTT,CSARGAPGQGNEKLFF
NA,11,NA,TRBV12-3/TRBV12-4,TRBJ1-1,TGTGCCAGCAAACAAAGCTTTGAAGCTTTCTTT,CASKQSFEAFF
NA,15,NA,TRBV7-2,TRBJ2-2,TGTGCCAGCAGCTTAGGTAGCAGACCCACCGGGGAGCTGTTTTTT,CASSLGSRPTGELFF